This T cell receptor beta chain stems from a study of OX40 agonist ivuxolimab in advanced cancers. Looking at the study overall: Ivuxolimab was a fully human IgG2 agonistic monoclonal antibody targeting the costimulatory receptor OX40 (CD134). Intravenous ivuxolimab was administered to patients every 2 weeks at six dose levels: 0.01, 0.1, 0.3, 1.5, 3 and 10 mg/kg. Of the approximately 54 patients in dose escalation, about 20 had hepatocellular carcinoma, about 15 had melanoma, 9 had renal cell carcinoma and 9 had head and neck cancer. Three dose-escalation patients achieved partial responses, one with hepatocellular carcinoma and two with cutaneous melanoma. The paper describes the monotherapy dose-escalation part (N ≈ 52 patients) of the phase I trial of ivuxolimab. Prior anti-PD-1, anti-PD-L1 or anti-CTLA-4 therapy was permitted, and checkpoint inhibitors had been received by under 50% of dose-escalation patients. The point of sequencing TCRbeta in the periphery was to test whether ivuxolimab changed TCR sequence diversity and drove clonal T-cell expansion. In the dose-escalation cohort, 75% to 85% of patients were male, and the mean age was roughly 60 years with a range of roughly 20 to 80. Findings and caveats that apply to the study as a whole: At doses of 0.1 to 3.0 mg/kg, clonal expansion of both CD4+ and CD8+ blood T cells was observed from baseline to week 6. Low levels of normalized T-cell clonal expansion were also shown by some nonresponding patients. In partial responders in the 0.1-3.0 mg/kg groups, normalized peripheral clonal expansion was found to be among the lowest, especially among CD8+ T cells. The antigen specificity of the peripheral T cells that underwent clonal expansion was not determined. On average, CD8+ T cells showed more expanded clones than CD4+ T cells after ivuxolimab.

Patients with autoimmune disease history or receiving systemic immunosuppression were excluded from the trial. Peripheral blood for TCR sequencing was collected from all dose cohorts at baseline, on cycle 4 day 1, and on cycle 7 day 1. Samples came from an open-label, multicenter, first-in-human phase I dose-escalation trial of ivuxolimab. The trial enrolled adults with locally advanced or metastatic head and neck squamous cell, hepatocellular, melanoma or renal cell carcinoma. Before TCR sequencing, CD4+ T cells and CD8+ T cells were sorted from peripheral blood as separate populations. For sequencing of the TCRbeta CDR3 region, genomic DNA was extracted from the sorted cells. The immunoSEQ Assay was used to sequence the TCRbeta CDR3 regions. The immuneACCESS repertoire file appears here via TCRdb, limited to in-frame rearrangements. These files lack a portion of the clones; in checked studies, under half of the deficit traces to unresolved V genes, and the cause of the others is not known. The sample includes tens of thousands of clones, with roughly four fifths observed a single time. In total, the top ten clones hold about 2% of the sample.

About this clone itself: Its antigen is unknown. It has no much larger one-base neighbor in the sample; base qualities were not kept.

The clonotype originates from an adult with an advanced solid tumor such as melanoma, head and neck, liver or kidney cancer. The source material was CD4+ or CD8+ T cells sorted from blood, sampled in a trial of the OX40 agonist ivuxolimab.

The DNA sequence reads TGCGCCAGCAGCTTAACCCACTCAGGGATCAAAAACATTCAGTACTTC. This gives the protein CASSLTHSGIKNIQYF. The receptor chain draws on TRBV5-1 and TRBJ2-4; TRBD1 might be the D gene, on 5 matching bases. According to the germline V gene, CDR1 reads SGHRS and CDR2 reads YFSETQ. The cysteine opens and the phenylalanine closes a CDR3 of 16 amino acids. Left in the record is the CDR3 DNA by itself, 48 bases read in frame from the first base. V sheds 2 bases and J sheds 3 bases, leaving 15 bases between their ends. Extended through the reference TRBV5-1 and TRBJ2-4 proteins, this CDR3 yields the full variable domain: KAGVTQTPRYLIKTRGQQVTLSCSPISGHRSVSWYQQTPGQGLQFLFEYFSETQRNKGNFPGRFSGRQFSNSRSEMNVSTLELGDSALYLCASSLTHSGIKNIQYFGAGTRLSVL.